Below, 19 T cell receptor beta chains from the same sample are listed, as sequenced in a study of OX40 agonist ivuxolimab in advanced cancers. Sequencing was performed with immunoSEQ multiplex PCR; in TCRdb, only in-frame clones are kept and a portion is missing. Counted here are more than 100,000 clones, 90% occurring once; the ten biggest clones make up about 1%. The material sequenced was CD4+ or CD8+ T cells sorted from blood, taken in a trial of the OX40 agonist ivuxolimab. Receptor source: an adult with an advanced solid tumor such as melanoma, head and neck, liver or kidney cancer.

The chain is built from TRBV7-9 and TRBJ1-4, with D hard to call. The CDR3 contains 14 residues. Trimming removed 5 bases from V and 7 bases from J, with 14 bases in between. CDR1 SEHNR and CDR2 FQNEAQ come from the germline V gene (reference sequence). The CDR3 spells CASSRVEGFEKLFF. The CDR3 DNA sequence: TGTGCCAGCAGCCGAGTTGAAGGATTTGAAAAACTGTTTTTT.

The rearrangement uses TRBV11-2 and TRBJ2-6; 7 bases align to TRBD1. The CDR3 has 16 amino acids. The trim removed 4 bases at V and 2 bases at J, leaving 5 bases unmatched. Germline V gene data show CDR1 as SGHAT and CDR2 as FQNNGV. CDR3 region: CASSYKTGAGANVLTF. The CDR3 DNA follows: TGTGCCAGCAGCTACAAAACAGGGGCTGGGGCCAACGTCCTGACTTTC. Variable domain in full (rest from reference TRBV11-2 and TRBJ2-6): EAGVAQSPRYKIIEKRQSVAFWCNPISGHATLYWYQQILGQGPKLLIQFQNNGVVDDSQLPKDRFSAERLKGVDSTLKIQPAKLEDSAVYLCASSYKTGAGANVLTFGAGSRLTVL.

The rearrangement uses TRBV14 and TRBJ1-2, with 12 positions matching TRBD1. Germline values: CDR1 SGHDN, CDR2 FVKESK. This CDR3 spans 15 amino acids. J was trimmed by 8 bases and V by 1 base; bases with no gene match: 5. CDR3: CASSQAGTGGAGYTF. The CDR3 DNA is TGTGCCAGCAGCCAAGCGGGGACAGGGGGCGCGGGCTACACCTTC. Together with reference TRBV14 and TRBJ1-2, the CDR3 gives the full variable domain: EAGVTQFPSHSVIEKGQTVTLRCDPISGHDNLYWYRRVMGKEIKFLLHFVKESKQDESGMPNNRFLAERTGGTYSTLKVQPAELEDSGVYFCASSQAGTGGAGYTFGSGTRLTVV.

The V call is TRBV11-2, the J call TRBJ1-3; weak D call: TRBD1 (5 bases). V was trimmed by 0 bases and J by 7 bases, leaving 7 bases between them. Germline CDR1 SGHAT, CDR2 FQNNGV. The CDR3 is made up of 13 amino acids. The CDR3 here is CASSLDRENTIYF. Here the CDR3 DNA reads TGTGCCAGCAGCTTAGACAGGGAGAACACCATATATTTT.

This sequence joins TRBV18 and TRBJ1-1, with 9 bases identical to TRBD1. CDR1 is KGHSH and CDR2 is LQKENI in the germline V gene. The CDR3 is 14 residues long. V was clipped by 4 bases and J by 1 base; unmatched bases: 1. The CDR3 nucleotides are TGTGCCAGCTCACGGGGACAGGGGAACACTGAAGCTTTCTTT. Translating it yields CASSRGQGNTEAFF.

This clone has just one count. The sample contains more than one DNA sequence encoding this CDR3. The rearrangement links TRBV7-6 to TRBJ2-5; D call uncertain. The CDR3 consists of 12 residues. V was pared by 3 bases and J by 3 bases, with 5 bases between. Germline V gene sequence: CDR1 SGHVS, CDR2 FNYEAQ. CDR3 amino acids: CASSLGKETQYF. CDR3 bases: TGTGCCAGCAGCTTGGGAAAAGAGACCCAGTACTTC.

The rearrangement joins TRBV5-6 to TRBJ1-3; D unresolved. Per germline, CDR1 SGHDT and CDR2 YYEEEE. Trimming removed 0 bases from V and 0 bases from J, with 10 bases in between. CDR3 length: 16 residues. CDR3 region: CASSLGHSSSGNTIYF. The CDR3 bases are TGTGCCAGCAGCTTGGGACACAGCTCCTCTGGAAACACCATATATTTT.

The chain joins TRBV9 to TRBJ2-1, with D possibly being TRBD2 (5 bases). Looked up from germline, CDR1 is SGDLS and CDR2 is YYNGEE. This CDR3 has 15 residues. The germline V and J ends were trimmed by 4 bases and 0 bases, with 11 bases remaining between them. The chain's CDR3 is CASSPGLGSYNEQFF. The CDR3 bases are TGTGCCAGCAGCCCCGGACTCGGCTCCTACAATGAGCAGTTCTTC.

The chain carries TRBV7-9 and TRBJ2-5; D is uncertain. CDR1 SEHNR and CDR2 FQNEAQ come from the germline V gene (reference sequence). Between the trimmed V and J ends, which lost 1 base and 4 bases, there was a span of 10 bases. The CDR3 consists of 14 residues. CDR3 sequence: CASSLEYSGETQYF. The CDR3 bases are TGTGCCAGCAGCTTAGAATACAGTGGAGAGACCCAGTACTTC.

This chain links TRBV9 with TRBJ1-1; 9 positions agree with TRBD1. CDR3 size: 17 residues. Germline CDR1 is SGDLS and CDR2 is YYNGEE. J gave up 0 bases and V 4 bases, and 10 bases lay outside the gene matches. The CDR3 DNA follows: TGTGCCAGCAGCCTACAGGGGGCGCGGGGCTTGAACACTGAAGCTTTCTTT. Translation: CASSLQGARGLNTEAFF.

The CDR3 region is CASSRTRNKNIQYF. The CDR3 DNA reads TGTGCCAGTAGTAGAACTAGGAACAAAAACATTCAGTACTTC. The V call is TRBV19, the J call TRBJ2-4; D perhaps matches TRBD2 (5 bases). The CDR3 totals 14 residues. Looked up from germline, CDR1 is LNHDA and CDR2 is SQIVND (reference sequence). V was pared by 4 bases and J by 3 bases, with 10 bases between.

The chain joins TRBV7-2 to TRBJ2-3; 9 bases match TRBD2. This CDR3 region has 16 residues. The J segment lost 7 bases and the V segment lost 0 bases, leaving 8 bases of the junction unmatched. Germline CDR1 reads SGHTA; CDR2 reads FQGNSA. CDR3 region: CASSLASSGGYYTQYF. The CDR3 DNA follows: TGTGCCAGCAGCTTAGCGTCCAGCGGGGGGTACTATACGCAGTATTTT.

The chain combines TRBV6-5 with TRBJ1-6, with D hard to call. Trimming removed 3 bases at V and 0 bases at J, with 9 bases between. The germline gives CDR1 MNHEY, CDR2 SVGAGI. The CDR3 length is 16 residues. The CDR3 DNA follows: TGTGCCAGCAGTTATGTAACGAGCTCCTATAATTCACCCCTCCACTTT. It translates to CASSYVTSSYNSPLHF.

J is TRBJ1-1 and V is TRBV14, with D maybe TRBD1 (5 bases). Looked up from germline, CDR1 is SGHDN and CDR2 is FVKESK. Trimming removed 0 bases from V and 0 bases from J, with 8 bases in between. The CDR3 length is 15 residues. Here the CDR3 DNA reads TGTGCCAGCAGCCAAGAGACAGCAATGAACACTGAAGCTTTCTTT. This sequence encodes CASSQETAMNTEAFF.

This chain joins TRBV11-3 and TRBJ2-7, with D perhaps matching TRBD1 (6 bases). This CDR3 region has 14 residues. V was shortened by 5 bases and J by 6 bases, with 17 bases between the two germline ends. Germline V gene data show CDR1 as SGHNT and CDR2 as YENEEA. CDR3 sequence (DNA): TGTGCCAGCAGCCGAGACAGGCTTGGAGGCGAGCAGTACTTC. It codes for CASSRDRLGGEQYF. Filled out from reference TRBV11-3 and TRBJ2-7, the complete variable domain reads EAGVVQSPRYKIIEKKQPVAFWCNPISGHNTLYWYLQNLGQGPELLIRYENEEAVDDSQLPKDRFSAERLKGVDSTLKIQPAELGDSAVYLCASSRDRLGGEQYFGPGTRLTVT.

This clone was detected once. The gene calls are TRBV29-1 and TRBJ2-3; no reliable D call. The CDR3 spans 13 residues. CDR1 and CDR2 (germline): SQVTM, ANQGSEA. Trimming left V 6 bases short and J 3 bases short, with 13 bases between. Here the CDR3 reads CSVIQAGTDTQYF. The CDR3 nucleotides are TGCAGCGTAATCCAGGCTGGAACAGATACGCAGTATTTT.

This chain connects TRBV7-9 to TRBJ2-1; 7 bases fit TRBD2. V lost 4 bases, J lost 8 bases, and 11 bases stayed unmatched. The CDR3 spans 15 residues. Per the germline V gene, CDR1 is SEHNR and CDR2 is FQNEAQ (reference sequence). The CDR3 here is CASSSSGSTADEQFF. The CDR3 bases are TGTGCCAGCAGCTCTAGCGGAAGTACGGCCGATGAGCAGTTCTTC.

The J gene is TRBJ1-4, the V gene TRBV19; unclear D gene. Trimming removed 7 bases from V and 3 bases from J, with 12 bases in between. Germline CDR1 and CDR2: LNHDA and SQIVND (reference sequence). The CDR3 runs 14 residues. CDR3 region: CASNEDRSNEKLFF. DNA of the CDR3: TGTGCCAGTAACGAGGATAGGTCTAATGAAAAACTGTTTTTT.

The chain links TRBV28 to TRBJ1-2, with 7 bases matching TRBD1. The CDR3 contains 14 residues. Germline loops: CDR1 MDHEN, CDR2 SYDVKM. V dropped 7 bases and J dropped 4; count of bases not matched to a gene: 9. The CDR3 DNA sequence: TGTGCCAGCATCCCCCCAGCAGGGGGCTATGGCTACACCTTC. Protein: CASIPPAGGYGYTF.